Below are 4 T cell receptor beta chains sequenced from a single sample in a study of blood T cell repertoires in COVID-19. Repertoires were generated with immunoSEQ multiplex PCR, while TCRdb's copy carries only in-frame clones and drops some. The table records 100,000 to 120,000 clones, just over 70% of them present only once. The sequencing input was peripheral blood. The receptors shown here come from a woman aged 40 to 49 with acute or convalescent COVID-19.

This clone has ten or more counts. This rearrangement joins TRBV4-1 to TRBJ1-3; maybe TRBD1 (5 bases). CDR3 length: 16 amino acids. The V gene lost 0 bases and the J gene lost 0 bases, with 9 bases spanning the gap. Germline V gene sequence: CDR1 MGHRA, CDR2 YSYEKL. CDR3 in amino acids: CASSQEGTFSGNTIYF. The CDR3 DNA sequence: TGCGCCAGCAGCCAAGAAGGGACTTTCTCTGGAAACACCATATATTTT.

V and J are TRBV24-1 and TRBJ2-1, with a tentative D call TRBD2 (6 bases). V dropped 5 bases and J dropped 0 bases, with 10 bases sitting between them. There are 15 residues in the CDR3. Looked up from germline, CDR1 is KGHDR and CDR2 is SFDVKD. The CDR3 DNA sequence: TGTGCCACCAGTGTCGGGCGGGGCTCCTACAATGAGCAGTTCTTC. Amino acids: CATSVGRGSYNEQFF.

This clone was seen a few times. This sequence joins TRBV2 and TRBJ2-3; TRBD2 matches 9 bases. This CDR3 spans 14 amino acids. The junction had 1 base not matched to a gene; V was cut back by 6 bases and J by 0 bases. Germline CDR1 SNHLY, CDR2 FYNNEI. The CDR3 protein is CASRGLASTDTQYF. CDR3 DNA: TGTGCCAGCAGGGGACTAGCTAGCACAGATACGCAGTATTTT.

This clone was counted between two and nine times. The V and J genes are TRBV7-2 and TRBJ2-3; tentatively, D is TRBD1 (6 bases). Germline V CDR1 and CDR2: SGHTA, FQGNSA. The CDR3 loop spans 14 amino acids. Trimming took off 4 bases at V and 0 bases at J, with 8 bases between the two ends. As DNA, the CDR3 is TGTGCCAGCAGCTCAGGACAGAGCACAGATACGCAGTATTTT. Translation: CASSSGQSTDTQYF.